Sequencing of this TCR beta chain was carried out in a study of cytomegalovirus exposure and HLA in healthy donors. About the research overall: The approximately 600 first-cohort repertoires shared a platform with the 120 or so validation repertoires, as reported in a later analysis.

Worth noting for this clone: Antigen: not known.

Study findings and constraints: Researchers catalogued some 160 TCR beta chains as cytomegalovirus-associated. With high specificity and sensitivity, the classifier reportedly diagnosed cytomegalovirus status.

Here immunoSEQ multiplex PCR was the method, and the copy in TCRdb shows in-frame clones only, minus some. The sample has hundreds of thousands of clones, about 88% seen once; the top ten hold approximately 12%. This CDR3 has 12 residues. Trimming pared 2 bases from V and 3 bases from J, leaving 5 bases between. CDR1 SGHNT and CDR2 YYREEE come from the germline V gene (reference sequence). The sequenced sample was PBMCs. This chain connects TRBV5-4 to TRBJ1-1; D is unclear. The TCR comes from a young man in good health and CMV-seropositive. The CDR3 reads CASSFDHTEAFF. CDR3 coding DNA: TGTGCCAGCAGCTTTGATCACACTGAAGCTTTCTTT.